The rows below give T cell receptor beta chains drawn from one sample of a study of cytomegalovirus exposure and HLA in healthy donors. Profiled with immunoSEQ multiplex PCR; TCRdb holds only in-frame clones, not every one. The sample gives some 160,000 clones, 88% of which show up once; around 3% is in the top ten. Material for sequencing was PBMCs. The source is a man aged 18 to 30 in good health and CMV-seronegative. Both conserved end residues are part of each CDR3. Each record gives: D gene, clone size, J gene, CDR3 length, V gene, CDR3 DNA, CDR3 protein. A D gene is named only where the DNA matches it firmly. Clone size appears in some rows only: once, few, many, or a class for an expanded clone.

d_gene: TRBD1
abundance: once
j_gene: TRBJ2-2
len: 16
v_gene: TRBV19
CDR3nt: TGTGCCAGTAGTATCGGACAGGGTCCGTACACCGGGGAGCTGTTTTTT
CDR3aa: CASSIGQGPYTGELFF

d_gene: TRBD1
abundance: NA
j_gene: TRBJ1-2
len: 13
v_gene: TRBV30
CDR3nt: TGTGCCTGCCTCACTGGACAGGTTCCTGGCTACACCTTC
CDR3aa: CACLTGQVPGYTF

d_gene: NA
abundance: NA
j_gene: TRBJ1-4
len: 15
v_gene: TRBV5-6
CDR3nt: TGTGCCAGCAGCCGGGCAGGGATGAATAATGAAAAACTGTTTTTT
CDR3aa: CASSRAGMNNEKLFF

d_gene: NA
abundance: NA
j_gene: TRBJ2-2
len: 16
v_gene: TRBV7-8
CDR3nt: TGTGCCAGCAGCTCCCCAATAGGGGGAGTGTCGGGGGAGCTGTTTTTT
CDR3aa: CASSSPIGGVSGELFF

d_gene: NA
abundance: few
j_gene: TRBJ1-1
len: 12
v_gene: TRBV11-2
CDR3nt: TGTGCCAGCAGCTTTCAAAACACTGAAGCTTTCTTT
CDR3aa: CASSFQNTEAFF

d_gene: TRBD1
abundance: NA
j_gene: TRBJ1-1
len: 16
v_gene: TRBV4-2
CDR3nt: TGTGCCAGCAGCCAGGGACAGGGGGCCGAGAACACTGAAGCTTTCTTT
CDR3aa: CASSQGQGAENTEAFF

d_gene: NA
abundance: once
j_gene: TRBJ2-5
len: 15
v_gene: TRBV19
CDR3nt: TGTGCCAGTACCAACAGGGATCGAAGTGCGGAGACCCAGTACTTC
CDR3aa: CASTNRDRSAETQYF

d_gene: TRBD2
abundance: NA
j_gene: TRBJ2-5
len: 16
v_gene: TRBV18
CDR3nt: TGTGCCAGCTCACCACCGTGGCTAGCGGGAGCAGAGACCCAGTACTTC
CDR3aa: CASSPPWLAGAETQYF

d_gene: NA
abundance: NA
j_gene: TRBJ1-2
len: 13
v_gene: TRBV6-5
CDR3nt: TGTGCCAGCAGTTACTCCGACAGAACCCTCTACACCTTC
CDR3aa: CASSYSDRTLYTF

d_gene: NA
abundance: NA
j_gene: TRBJ2-7
len: 14
v_gene: TRBV7-8
CDR3nt: TGTGCCAGCAGCTTAGGGTTAGCCCTGGCCGAGCAGTACTTC
CDR3aa: CASSLGLALAEQYF

d_gene: TRBD1
abundance: NA
j_gene: TRBJ2-7
len: 15
v_gene: TRBV5-1
CDR3nt: TGCGCCAGCAGCTTGGCCCCCGGGACAGGGAACGAGCAGTACTTC
CDR3aa: CASSLAPGTGNEQYF

d_gene: NA
abundance: NA
j_gene: TRBJ2-7
len: 14
v_gene: TRBV29-1
CDR3nt: TGCAGCGTGTGGGACACCAGGAGCTCCTACGAGCAGTACTTC
CDR3aa: CSVWDTRSSYEQYF

d_gene: NA
abundance: few
j_gene: TRBJ1-6
len: 15
v_gene: TRBV10-3
CDR3nt: TGTGCCATCAGTGAGTCGCGGGGGGCAGGTTCACCCCTCCACTTT
CDR3aa: CAISESRGAGSPLHF

d_gene: NA
abundance: NA
j_gene: TRBJ1-4
len: 17
v_gene: TRBV4-1
CDR3nt: TGCGCCAGCAGCCAAGATTCGCCCAGCCAGGGGAATGAAAAACTGTTTTTT
CDR3aa: CASSQDSPSQGNEKLFF

d_gene: NA
abundance: NA
j_gene: TRBJ1-5
len: 15
v_gene: TRBV19
CDR3nt: TGTGCCAGTAGTATTGGAGGGCGCCTTAATCAGCCCCAGCATTTT
CDR3aa: CASSIGGRLNQPQHF

d_gene: TRBD1
abundance: NA
j_gene: TRBJ1-2
len: 16
v_gene: TRBV5-1
CDR3nt: TGCGCCAGCAGCGACGGGACAGGGGCTTCTAACTATGGCTACACCTTC
CDR3aa: CASSDGTGASNYGYTF

d_gene: NA
abundance: NA
j_gene: TRBJ2-1
len: 14
v_gene: TRBV4-1
CDR3nt: TGCGCCAGCAGCCAGGCCGGGCCTCACGGGGGGCTGTTCTTC
CDR3aa: CASSQAGPHGGLFF

d_gene: NA
abundance: NA
j_gene: TRBJ2-5
len: 14
v_gene: TRBV5-1
CDR3nt: TGCGCCAGCAGCACAGGACTAGGGGGGGAGACCCAGTACTTC
CDR3aa: CASSTGLGGETQYF

d_gene: TRBD2
abundance: NA
j_gene: TRBJ2-3
len: 18
v_gene: TRBV7-9
CDR3nt: TGTGCCAGCAGCTTAACGGTTGGAGCGGGAATGTCCACAGATACGCAGTATTTT
CDR3aa: CASSLTVGAGMSTDTQYF

d_gene: NA
abundance: NA
j_gene: TRBJ2-1
len: 13
v_gene: TRBV5-4
CDR3nt: TGTGCCGCTGGGGGGATTTCCTACAATGAGCAGTTCTTC
CDR3aa: CAAGGISYNEQFF

d_gene: NA
abundance: NA
j_gene: TRBJ1-5
len: 14
v_gene: TRBV15
CDR3nt: TGTGCCACCAGCAGAGACGGTTATAATCAGCCCCAGCATTTT
CDR3aa: CATSRDGYNQPQHF

d_gene: NA
abundance: NA
j_gene: TRBJ2-7
len: 15
v_gene: TRBV7-2
CDR3nt: TGTGCCAGCAGCCCCGATAGGTCAGGGGTGCGCGAGCAGTACTTC
CDR3aa: CASSPDRSGVREQYF

d_gene: NA
abundance: NA
j_gene: TRBJ2-5
len: 11
v_gene: TRBV14
CDR3nt: TGTGCCAGCAGCCAAGAACTGACCCAGTACTTC
CDR3aa: CASSQELTQYF

d_gene: NA
abundance: NA
j_gene: TRBJ2-7
len: 11
v_gene: TRBV6-1
CDR3nt: TGTGCCAGCAGTGGCGCCTACGAGCAGTACTTC
CDR3aa: CASSGAYEQYF

d_gene: NA
abundance: NA
j_gene: TRBJ1-3
len: 14
v_gene: TRBV5-4
CDR3nt: TGTGCCAGCAGCTTGGCAGGCTCTGGAAACACCATATATTTT
CDR3aa: CASSLAGSGNTIYF

d_gene: TRBD2
abundance: NA
j_gene: TRBJ2-3
len: 16
v_gene: TRBV27
CDR3nt: TGTGCCAGCAAACGCGGGGGTACACTTAGCACAGATACGCAGTATTTT
CDR3aa: CASKRGGTLSTDTQYF

d_gene: NA
abundance: NA
j_gene: TRBJ2-7
len: 12
v_gene: TRBV19
CDR3nt: TGTGCCAGTAGTTCTGTTCGTTACGAGCAGTACTTC
CDR3aa: CASSSVRYEQYF

d_gene: TRBD1
abundance: NA
j_gene: TRBJ2-3
len: 18
v_gene: TRBV11-3
CDR3nt: TGTGCCAGCAGCTTGGGACAGGGCCTTCGCACTAGCACAGATACGCAGTATTTT
CDR3aa: CASSLGQGLRTSTDTQYF

d_gene: NA
abundance: NA
j_gene: TRBJ1-1
len: 14
v_gene: TRBV5-1
CDR3nt: TGCGCCAGCCGCCCCCAGACGGGGAACACTGAAGCTTTCTTT
CDR3aa: CASRPQTGNTEAFF

d_gene: TRBD2
abundance: NA
j_gene: TRBJ2-2
len: 16
v_gene: TRBV19
CDR3nt: TGTGCCAGTAGTATAGTTGATAGCGGGAATACCGGGGAGCTGTTTTTT
CDR3aa: CASSIVDSGNTGELFF

d_gene: NA
abundance: NA
j_gene: TRBJ2-7
len: 13
v_gene: TRBV10-1
CDR3nt: TGCGGGGAATTTGGGGGACTCACCTACGAGCAGTACTTC
CDR3aa: CGEFGGLTYEQYF

d_gene: NA
abundance: NA
j_gene: TRBJ1-1
len: 13
v_gene: TRBV28
CDR3nt: TGTGCCAGCAGAGACAGAGGTTTAACTGAAGCTTTCTTT
CDR3aa: CASRDRGLTEAFF

d_gene: TRBD1
abundance: NA
j_gene: TRBJ2-7
len: 14
v_gene: TRBV7-8
CDR3nt: TGTGCCAGCAGCCTAGGACAGGGCGCCTACGAGCAGTACTTC
CDR3aa: CASSLGQGAYEQYF

d_gene: TRBD1
abundance: NA
j_gene: TRBJ1-5
len: 16
v_gene: TRBV28
CDR3nt: TGTGCCAGCAGCCCTTGGGGACAGAGCCGCAATCAGCCCCAGCATTTT
CDR3aa: CASSPWGQSRNQPQHF

d_gene: NA
abundance: NA
j_gene: TRBJ1-4
len: 16
v_gene: TRBV10-3
CDR3nt: TGTGCCATCAGTGAGTCGAACACAGCTTCTAATGAAAAACTGTTTTTT
CDR3aa: CAISESNTASNEKLFF

d_gene: NA
abundance: once
j_gene: TRBJ2-6
len: 15
v_gene: TRBV11-2
CDR3nt: TGTGCCAGCAGCCTCGACACCTCTGGGGCCAACGTCCTGACTTTC
CDR3aa: CASSLDTSGANVLTF

d_gene: TRBD1
abundance: few
j_gene: TRBJ1-6
len: 15
v_gene: TRBV5-1
CDR3nt: TGCGCCAGCAGCTTGACAGGGGGCGAACGGTCACCCCTCCACTTT
CDR3aa: CASSLTGGERSPLHF